The rows below give T cell receptor beta chains drawn from one sample of a study of beta chain features in type 1 diabetes. Clones were sequenced by immunoSEQ multiplex PCR, and TCRdb holds only the in-frame ones, with some missing. The repertoire holds approximately 170,000 clones, with about 7.9% as singletons. The sample consisted of central memory CD4+ T cells from blood. The receptors derive from a young man with type 1 diabetes. The CDR3 runs from the conserved cysteine through the conserved F or W. Each record gives: V gene, D gene, J gene, clone size, CDR3 protein, CDR3 DNA. The D gene is left open where the match is weak. The size field is filled for only some rows; it gives once, few, many or a size class.

>TRBV29-1|.|TRBJ2-7|many
CSAGSGTDSEQYF
TGCAGCGCAGGCTCCGGGACTGACTCCGAGCAGTACTTC
>TRBV7-9|.|TRBJ1-5|.
CASSLAETKVQPQHF
TGTGCCAGCAGCTTAGCAGAGACAAAAGTTCAGCCCCAGCATTTT
>TRBV27|TRBD2|TRBJ2-7|.
CASLRGWSYEQYF
TGTGCTTCATTGCGGGGGTGGTCCTACGAGCAGTACTTC
>TRBV27|TRBD1|TRBJ1-5|.
CASSRDRGNQPQHF
TGTGCCAGCAGTCGGGACAGGGGGAACCAGCCCCAGCATTTT
>TRBV9|.|TRBJ1-2|.
CASSVGPPDGYTF
TGTGCCAGCAGCGTGGGGCCCCCGGACGGCTACACCTTC
>TRBV19|TRBD2|TRBJ2-7|many
CASSATLAGGFYEQYF
TGTGCCAGTAGTGCAACGTTAGCGGGAGGATTTTACGAGCAGTACTTC
>TRBV5-6|TRBD1|TRBJ2-7|.
CASSPKLGTGGFEQYF
TGTGCCAGCAGTCCCAAGTTAGGGACAGGGGGATTCGAGCAGTACTTC
>TRBV25-1|.|TRBJ1-6|few
CASRTEPHSPLHF
TGTGCCAGCCGGACAGAACCTCATTCACCCCTCCACTTT
>TRBV9|TRBD1|TRBJ1-3|few
CASSVAGTASGNTIYF
TGTGCCAGCAGCGTAGCGGGGACAGCCTCTGGAAACACCATATATTTT
>TRBV14|TRBD2|TRBJ2-7|.
CASNQAGSSYEQYF
TGTGCCAGCAACCAAGCGGGGTCCTCCTACGAGCAGTACTTC
>TRBV6-4|TRBD2|TRBJ2-2|.
CASSSGSANTGELFF
TGTGCCAGCAGTAGCGGGAGTGCGAACACCGGGGAGCTGTTTTTT
>TRBV29-1|TRBD1|TRBJ1-1|many
CSAHRGEAFF
TGCAGCGCACACAGGGGCGAAGCTTTCTTT
>TRBV18|TRBD1|TRBJ2-7|.
CASSPPGQGRYEQYF
TGTGCCAGCTCACCCCCGGGACAGGGCCGCTACGAGCAGTACTTC
>TRBV5-4|.|TRBJ2-3|.
CASSSPAVSTDTQYF
TGTGCCAGCAGCTCCCCAGCGGTGAGCACAGATACGCAGTATTTT
>TRBV4-3|.|TRBJ2-3|few
CASSQEGQRGADTQYF
TGCGCCAGCAGCCAAGAAGGACAGCGGGGCGCAGATACGCAGTATTTT
>TRBV18|.|TRBJ2-5|once
CASSPTEGLETQYF
TGTGCCAGCTCACCTACGGAGGGGTTGGAGACCCAGTACTTC
>TRBV7-2|TRBD1|TRBJ1-2|.
CASSYLAPTGGEDYGYTF
TGTGCCAGCAGCTACCTTGCTCCGACAGGGGGAGAGGACTATGGCTACACCTTC
>TRBV5-1|TRBD1|TRBJ1-1|.
CASSFLTGGVNSGGAFF
TGCGCCAGCAGCTTTTTGACAGGGGGCGTGAATAGTGGGGGAGCTTTCTTT
>TRBV28|.|TRBJ2-7|few
CASSPPGGNEQYF
TGTGCCAGCAGTCCCCCCGGAGGGAACGAGCAGTACTTC
>TRBV7-2|.|TRBJ1-2|.
CASSLHTNYGYTF
TGTGCCAGCAGCTTACACACCAACTATGGCTACACCTTC
>TRBV28|.|TRBJ2-1|few
CASCRPSSYNEQFF
TGTGCCAGCTGCCGCCCGAGCTCCTACAATGAGCAGTTCTTC
>TRBV28|.|TRBJ2-7|.
CASSFGGTNLYEQYF
TGTGCCAGCAGTTTCGGTGGAACTAACCTCTACGAGCAGTACTTC
>TRBV6-6|TRBD1|TRBJ2-7|.
CATLRTGLPYEQYF
TGTGCCACACTTAGGACAGGGTTACCCTACGAGCAGTACTTC
>TRBV7-2|TRBD1|TRBJ2-7|few
CASSLKQGAWEQYF
TGTGCCAGCAGCTTAAAACAGGGGGCCTGGGAGCAGTACTTC
>TRBV29-1|TRBD2|TRBJ2-1|few
CSVAASGMQFF
TGCAGCGTTGCGGCTAGCGGGATGCAGTTCTTC
>TRBV28|.|TRBJ2-3|few
CASRGGDRAGSDTQYF
TGTGCCAGCCGGGGGGGGGACAGGGCTGGCTCAGATACGCAGTATTTT
>TRBV5-1|TRBD2|TRBJ2-3|.
CASRSGTSADTQYF
TGCGCCAGCAGGAGCGGGACTAGCGCAGATACGCAGTATTTT
>TRBV11-2|TRBD1|TRBJ1-1|.
CASSFGTGEEAFF
TGTGCCAGCAGCTTTGGGACAGGGGAGGAAGCTTTCTTT
>TRBV29-1|TRBD1|TRBJ2-3|few
CSVATGGTDTQYF
TGCAGCGTAGCCACAGGGGGCACAGATACGCAGTATTTT
>TRBV5-1|.|TRBJ2-7|few
CASSFREDSEQYF
TGCGCCAGCAGCTTCAGGGAGGATAGCGAGCAGTACTTC
>TRBV28|.|TRBJ1-4|.
CASSPTSWGSTNEKLFF
TGTGCCAGCAGCCCAACGAGTTGGGGCAGCACTAATGAAAAACTGTTTTTT
>TRBV11-3|TRBD2|TRBJ2-1|.
CATARAGANEQFF
TGTGCCACCGCTCGGGCGGGAGCCAATGAGCAGTTCTTC
>TRBV29-1|TRBD2|TRBJ2-1|.
CSVASGGSSSYNEQFF
TGCAGCGTTGCTAGCGGGGGCTCTAGCTCCTACAATGAGCAGTTCTTC
>TRBV5-1|.|TRBJ2-5|few
CASSPGLPGQETQYF
TGCGCCAGCAGCCCCGGACTCCCGGGGCAAGAGACCCAGTACTTC
>TRBV11-3|.|TRBJ1-2|few
CAETGGVDGYTF
TGTGCCGAGACGGGGGGCGTGGATGGCTACACCTTC
>TRBV5-1|TRBD1|TRBJ1-2|few
CASSLAGTGRYGYTF
TGCGCCAGCAGCTTGGCCGGGACAGGTCGCTATGGCTACACCTTC
>TRBV11-2|.|TRBJ2-1|.
CASRSSRGNEQFF
TGTGCCAGCAGGTCTAGTAGGGGCAATGAGCAGTTCTTC
>TRBV28|TRBD1|TRBJ1-2|.
CAGGDRGTYGYTF
TGTGCGGGGGGGGACAGGGGGACCTATGGCTACACCTTC
>TRBV7-2|.|TRBJ2-7|few
CASRVHRSPPFDF
TGTGCCAGCAGGGTTCACAGGTCCCCTCCTTTTGACTTC
>TRBV7-2|TRBD2|TRBJ2-7|many
CASSAVGGPLEYF
TGTGCCAGCAGCGCGGTGGGAGGGCCGTTGGAGTACTTC
>TRBV6-5|.|TRBJ1-5|few
CASSYSMSGSGQPQHF
TGTGCCAGCAGTTACTCGATGTCTGGATCAGGTCAGCCCCAGCATTTT
>TRBV6-6|.|TRBJ2-1|few
CAGAEGAGEQFF
TGTGCCGGAGCGGAGGGGGCGGGTGAGCAGTTCTTC
>TRBV9|.|TRBJ1-1|many
CASSRGGTEAFF
TGTGCCAGCAGCCGAGGCGGCACTGAAGCTTTCTTT
>TRBV11-3|.|TRBJ2-3|few
CASSPFRSDTQYF
TGTGCCAGCAGCCCTTTCCGTTCAGATACGCAGTATTTT
>TRBV7-2|.|TRBJ2-3|.
CASSLGMAGAADTQYF
TGTGCCAGCAGCTTAGGAATGGCAGGGGCAGCAGATACGCAGTATTTT
>TRBV5-4|TRBD1|TRBJ2-2|few
CASSPGQGTTGELFF
TGTGCCAGCAGCCCGGGACAGGGGACCACCGGGGAGCTGTTTTTT
>TRBV7-2|TRBD2|TRBJ2-1|.
CASSFPSGALGVEQFF
TGTGCCAGCAGCTTCCCTAGCGGGGCCCTTGGGGTTGAGCAGTTCTTC
>TRBV10-3|TRBD2|TRBJ2-3|.
CAIAGRGGGVGTQYF
TGTGCCATCGCAGGCCGCGGGGGGGGCGTCGGTACGCAGTATTTT
>TRBV7-2|.|TRBJ2-2|few
CASRPGGAGGITGELFF
TGTGCCAGCAGACCCGGTGGTGCAGGGGGGATCACCGGGGAGCTGTTTTTT
>TRBV7-2|TRBD2|TRBJ2-3|.
CASSRTSSTDTQYF
TGTGCCAGCAGTCGGACTAGCAGCACAGATACGCAGTATTTT
>TRBV19|.|TRBJ1-2|few
CASSPSPTESYGYTF
TGTGCCAGTAGTCCGTCTCCGACAGAGTCCTATGGCTACACCTTC
>TRBV7-2|.|TRBJ2-7|.
CASSLNRDYEQYF
TGTGCCAGCAGCTTAAACAGGGACTACGAGCAGTACTTC